This T cell receptor beta chain was sequenced during a study of blood T cell repertoires in COVID-19. Germline-derived CDR1 and CDR2 are SGHTA and FQGNSA. The V and J ends lost 3 bases and 3 bases respectively, with 20 bases between them. The CDR3 has 17 amino acids. Generated by immunoSEQ multiplex PCR, the TCRdb table keeps only in-frame clones and is missing some. Found here are under 250,000 clones, approximately 80% of them singletons; the top ten hold more than 25%. This receptor was identified in a man in his forties with acute or convalescent COVID-19. The chain employs TRBV7-2 and TRBJ1-1; the D is unclear. Sequencing was performed on peripheral blood. Here the CDR3 reads CASSLRTSISADTEAFF. Written as DNA, the CDR3 is TGTGCCAGCAGCTTGAGGACCTCCATTAGCGCGGACACTGAAGCTTTCTTT.